The rows below give T cell receptor beta chains drawn from one sample of a study of blood T cells in healthy people across ages. TCRdb used MiXCR to reprocess the 5' RACE reads, holding one entry per CDR3 protein. The sample includes 850,000 or so distinct CDR3 sequences, about 30% of them seen just once. Sequenced material: blood. These receptors all stem from a woman aged 80 or older in good health. CDR3s include the opening cysteine and the closing phenylalanine or tryptophan. The D gene is left open where the match is weak. A clone size is listed for some rows: how often the clone was seen (once, few, many), or a class if it is expanded.

-	TRBV7-9	many	TRBJ2-4	TGTGCCAGCAGCTTACCTCGAAACATTCAGTACTTC	CASSLPRNIQYF
-	TRBV27	few	TRBJ2-7	TGTGCCAGCAGTTTACAGATCAGCTCCTACGAGCAGTACTTC	CASSLQISSYEQYF
-	TRBV7-9	-	TRBJ2-2	TGTGCCAGCAGCTTCCCGGGGGTTACGACGGGCGGGGAGCTGTTTTTT	CASSFPGVTTGGELFF
-	TRBV6-8	many	TRBJ2-3	TGTGCCAGCAGTTACTTACGGCGGAGCACAGATACGCAGTATTTT	CASSYLRRSTDTQYF
TRBD1	TRBV11-2	few	TRBJ2-3	TGTGCCAGCAGCTTAGTAGGCGGGACAGGGCACACAGATACGCAGTATTTT	CASSLVGGTGHTDTQYF
-	TRBV11-2	few	TRBJ1-1	TGTGCCAGCAGCTTAGATCTACCTGCTGAAGCTTTCTTT	CASSLDLPAEAFF
TRBD1	TRBV6-6	-	TRBJ1-2	TGTGCCAGCAGGGGACAGGGATGGTCTTTTGATGGCTACACCTTC	CASRGQGWSFDGYTF
-	TRBV6-2/TRBV6-3	-	TRBJ1-3	TGTGCCAGCAGTTACCATGGAAACACCATATATTTT	CASSYHGNTIYF
-	TRBV7-2	once	TRBJ2-1	TGTGCCGGCAGCTTAGGAGGAGGTGGGTACAATGAGCAGTTCTTC	CAGSLGGGGYNEQFF
-	TRBV20-1	-	TRBJ1-3	TGCAGTGCTAGCCCGTACAGGAGCTCTGGAAACACCATATATTTT	CSASPYRSSGNTIYF
TRBD1	TRBV6-2/TRBV6-3	many	TRBJ1-2	TGTGCCAGCAGGCAGGGACAGGCCTTCTATGGCTACACCTTC	CASRQGQAFYGYTF
-	TRBV9	many	TRBJ2-2	TGTGCCAGCAGCGCATGGGAAGGGCCCGGGGAGCTGTTTTTT	CASSAWEGPGELFF
-	TRBV7-2	-	TRBJ1-1	TGTGCCAGCAGCTTAGCGGGGGGGGTCTCTGAAGCTTTCTTT	CASSLAGGVSEAFF
-	TRBV2	few	TRBJ2-6	TGTGCCAGCCAACAACAGTTGCGTGTCTCTGGGGCCAACGTCCTGACTTTC	CASQQQLRVSGANVLTF
-	TRBV6-2/TRBV6-3	-	TRBJ1-1	TGTGCCAGCAAGCTTCGGGGGCTCAGGGATACTGAAGCTTTCTTT	CASKLRGLRDTEAFF
TRBD1	TRBV18	many	TRBJ2-7	TGTGCCAGCTCCCCGCGGACAGGGGAGTACGAGCAGTACTTC	CASSPRTGEYEQYF
-	TRBV6-1	-	TRBJ2-2	TGTGCCAGCACTAGGGCAGGGAACACCGGGGAGCTGTTTTTT	CASTRAGNTGELFF
TRBD1	TRBV15	-	TRBJ1-1	TGTGCCACCAGCAGTGATCCACTAGACAGGGGGAACATAAACACTGAAGCTTTCTTT	CATSSDPLDRGNINTEAFF
-	TRBV2	-	TRBJ1-1	TGTGCCAGCAGTGAAGATCGGGATAAGGCTTTCTTT	CASSEDRDKAFF
-	TRBV20-1	-	TRBJ1-6	TGCAGTGCAACTGCGGTAACTAGCTCCTATAATTCACCCCTCCACTTT	CSATAVTSSYNSPLHF
-	TRBV3-1	few	TRBJ2-7	TGTGCCAGCAGCCAGGGGAACAATGAGCAGTACTTC	CASSQGNNEQYF
TRBD1	TRBV7-2	-	TRBJ1-1	TGTGCCAGCAGCTTCTACAGGGGGGACACTGAAGCTTTCTTT	CASSFYRGDTEAFF
-	TRBV24-1	many	TRBJ2-5	TGTGCCACCAGTCCCGGCGGGACAGTCACCCAAGAGACCCAGTACTTC	CATSPGGTVTQETQYF
-	TRBV12-3/TRBV12-4	many	TRBJ1-1	TGTGCCAGCAGTTTAGTCAGGGGAGTTACTGAAGCTTTCTTT	CASSLVRGVTEAFF
TRBD2	TRBV5-1	many	TRBJ2-4	TGCGCCAGCAGCCTGACTAGCCCTTCAGACATTCAGTACTTC	CASSLTSPSDIQYF
-	TRBV5-5	-	TRBJ1-2	TGTGCCAGCAGCCACGAGACAGGAGCTAACTATGGCTACACCTTC	CASSHETGANYGYTF
-	TRBV3-1	-	TRBJ2-7	TGTGCCAGCACTTCGGTGAGTGTTGGCGAGCAGTACTTC	CASTSVSVGEQYF
-	TRBV20-1	many	TRBJ2-3	TGCAGTGCTAGTGTACTCGGTACGCAGTATTTT	CSASVLGTQYF
-	TRBV6-1	-	TRBJ1-3	TGTGCCAGCAGTGAGATGCTGGGGCTTGGAAACACCATATATTTT	CASSEMLGLGNTIYF
-	TRBV7-2	many	TRBJ1-2	TGTGCCAGCAGCCCCGGGGGATCTAACTATGGCTACACCTTC	CASSPGGSNYGYTF
TRBD1	TRBV18	many	TRBJ1-2	TGTGCCAGCTCTGCACAGGGGGTCGGGAACTATGGCTACACCTTC	CASSAQGVGNYGYTF
-	TRBV20-1	many	TRBJ2-3	TGCAGTGCTATTACGATGGTAGCCAATGCGGATACGCAGTATTTT	CSAITMVANADTQYF
TRBD2	TRBV7-2	few	TRBJ2-5	TGTACCAGCAGCTTAGAGCGGGGGGAGACCCAGTACTTC	CTSSLERGETQYF
-	TRBV7-9	few	TRBJ1-6	TGTGCCAGCAGCTTAGGGCGGGCTGGTTCACCCCTCCACTTT	CASSLGRAGSPLHF
-	TRBV10-3	-	TRBJ1-2	TGTGCCATCAGTGAGTACCAGGGTATGGACGGCTACACCTTC	CAISEYQGMDGYTF
-	TRBV30	few	TRBJ1-2	TGTGCCTGGAGTGTACCCCGTTTAGATTACACCTTC	CAWSVPRLDYTF
TRBD2	TRBV6-5	-	TRBJ2-1	TGTGCCAGCAGTTGGGGGGGGACCAATGAGCAGTTCTTC	CASSWGGTNEQFF
-	TRBV7-9	few	TRBJ2-1	TGTGCCAGCAGCCAAAACCAGGAAAGTGAGCAGTTCTTC	CASSQNQESEQFF
-	TRBV6-5	many	TRBJ1-6	TGTGCCAGCAGGTCTGTTAGCTCCTATAATTCACCCCTCCACTTT	CASRSVSSYNSPLHF
-	TRBV20-1	once	TRBJ2-4	TGCAGTGCTGGGGTCGTCTTGACGGGAAACATTCAGTACTTC	CSAGVVLTGNIQYF
TRBD1	TRBV20-1	many	TRBJ2-1	TGCAGTGCACACAGACAGGGTCGGTCAAACAATGAGCAGTTCTTC	CSAHRQGRSNNEQFF
TRBD1	TRBV7-8	-	TRBJ2-7	TGTGCCAGCAGCAGACACAGGGGTTACGAGCAGTACTTC	CASSRHRGYEQYF
-	TRBV19	-	TRBJ2-3	TGTGCCAGTAGTAAAGGCGCACAGGGAGGCACAGATACGCAGTATTTT	CASSKGAQGGTDTQYF
-	TRBV6-1	many	TRBJ2-4	TGTGCCAGCAGTCCCCGACAGGACGGCAAAAACATTCAGTACTTC	CASSPRQDGKNIQYF
TRBD1	TRBV7-9	few	TRBJ1-6	TGTGCCAGCAGCTCCCAGGGGGGGAATCGGGCCTATAATTCACCCCTCCACTTT	CASSSQGGNRAYNSPLHF
-	TRBV5-1	few	TRBJ2-3	TGCGCCAGCAGCTTGCAACCAGGGAGGAGGACAGATACGCAGTATTTT	CASSLQPGRRTDTQYF
-	TRBV6-1	-	TRBJ2-3	TGTGCCAGCAGTACCCATCGGATCATAAAGAGGGGGGGAGGGACAGATACGCAGTATTTT	CASSTHRIIKRGGGTDTQYF
TRBD1	TRBV13	-	TRBJ1-1	TGTGCCAGCAGAATATCGGGACAGGTTGTTAACACTGAAGCTTTCTTT	CASRISGQVVNTEAFF
-	TRBV7-2	-	TRBJ2-7	TGTGCCAGCAGCCGTAAAGTGGGGGACCCGGACGAGCAGTACTTC	CASSRKVGDPDEQYF
-	TRBV7-2	many	TRBJ2-5	TGTGCCAGCAGCTCCACTGTCAACATGGGTTCCGGGACCCAGTACTTC	CASSSTVNMGSGTQYF
-	TRBV27	-	TRBJ2-4	TGTGCCAGCAGTTCGTGGGGGAGACGTAACATTCAGTACTTC	CASSSWGRRNIQYF
-	TRBV30	-	TRBJ1-3	TGTGCCTGGGAGGGTAAGGGGAGCTCTGGAAACACCATATATTTT	CAWEGKGSSGNTIYF
-	TRBV7-2	many	TRBJ2-5	TGTGCCAGCAGCTTGCCGGGACAACTGTACTTC	CASSLPGQLYF
-	TRBV20-1	many	TRBJ1-2	TGCAGTGCAGGACCGCTCTATGGCTACACCTTC	CSAGPLYGYTF
-	TRBV20-1	few	TRBJ1-1	TGCAGTGCCCAAACCCAGGGGAGAGCTTTCTTT	CSAQTQGRAFF
-	TRBV7-2	-	TRBJ1-1	TGTGCCAGCAGCTTTCTTACGTACCGGGGACAGAACACTGAAGCTTTCTTT	CASSFLTYRGQNTEAFF
TRBD1	TRBV9	-	TRBJ2-7	TGTGCCAGCAGCACGGGACAGTCTTTATCCTACGAGCAGTACTTC	CASSTGQSLSYEQYF
-	TRBV5-1	many	TRBJ2-3	TGCGCCAGCAGCATACGGGGCAGCACAGATACGCAGTATTTT	CASSIRGSTDTQYF
-	TRBV20-1	few	TRBJ2-5	TGCAGTGCTACGGACTTCCAAGAGACCCAGTACTTC	CSATDFQETQYF
TRBD2	TRBV12-3/TRBV12-4	-	TRBJ2-1	TGTGCCGGCAGCCCTAGCGGGTCCTACAGTGAGCAGTTCTTC	CAGSPSGSYSEQFF